This TCR beta chain was recovered during a study of regulatory T cells in long-lasting Graves disease. V was clipped by 5 bases and J by 2 bases, with 13 bases between them. The CDR3 has 15 amino acids. The germline V gene has CDR1 KGHSH and CDR2 LQKENI. The TCR beta library used iRepertoire HTBI primers with Arm-PCR amplification of CDR3. TCRdb used MiXCR to reprocess the multiplex PCR reads, holding one entry per CDR3 protein. The data show roughly 430,000 distinct CDR3 sequences, about 17% seen once. This clonotype was observed many times. Time point here: newly diagnosed GD, antithyroid drugs for less than 3 months. RNA isolated from PBMCs was used to make the TCR library. A volume of nine milliliters of peripheral blood was collected in EDTA tubes. These sequences were also reported in another study, on T cells in Graves' hyperthyroidism and ophthalmopathy. In that study: Blood also showed most of the thyroid clonotypes that were expanded above 0.001.

The receptor comes from a woman aged 25 to 39 with Graves disease. Sample: peripheral blood mononuclear cells (PBMCs), taken at new diagnosis, from a patient treated with antithyroid drugs. V usage is TRBV18 and J usage is TRBJ1-5; a possible D gene is TRBD1 (5 bases). The CDR3 DNA reads as TGTGCCAGCTCAACGGGTCAGGGCGGCAATCAGCCCCAGCATTTT. It yields the protein CASSTGQGGNQPQHF.